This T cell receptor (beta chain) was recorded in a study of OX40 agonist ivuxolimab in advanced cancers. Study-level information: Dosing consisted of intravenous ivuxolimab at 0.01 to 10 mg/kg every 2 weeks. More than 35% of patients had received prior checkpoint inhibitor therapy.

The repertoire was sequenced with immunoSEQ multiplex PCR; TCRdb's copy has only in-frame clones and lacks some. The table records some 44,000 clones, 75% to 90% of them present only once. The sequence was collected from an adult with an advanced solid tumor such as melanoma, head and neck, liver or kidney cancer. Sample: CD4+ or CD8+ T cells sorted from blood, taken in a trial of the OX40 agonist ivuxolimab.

CDR3 residues: CASSLVAQPQHF. The CDR3 region has the DNA TGTGCCAGCAGCTTGGTGGCTCAGCCCCAGCATTTT. The chain recombines TRBV5-8 with TRBJ1-5, with D unclear. V lost 0 bases, J lost 6 bases, and 4 bases lay in between. Germline lookup yields CDR1 SGHTS and CDR2 YDEGEE. This CDR3 has 12 residues.